Each of the 18 T cell receptor beta chains below was sequenced from the same sample in a study of human T cells and chemical hapten exposure. MiXCR was run by TCRdb on the RACE reads, yielding one entry per CDR3 protein. The sample lists fewer than 130,000 distinct CDR3 sequences, 9.5% to 12% occurring once. Time point denoted: patch test 1, 2 weeks after DPC sensitization. Regarding treatment: therapeutic diphenylcyclopropenone sensitization with weekly scalp DPC. The input for sequencing was whole blood, taken in connection with sensitization to the hapten diphenylcyclopropenone (DPC). The receptors were sampled from a woman in her thirties or forties with alopecia areata. Some clones in this sample may be carry-over from other donors' samples.

This clonotype has a count of ten or more. This chain joins TRBV7-2 and TRBJ1-1, with D possibly TRBD1 on 6 matching bases. Germline V lookup: CDR1 SGHTA, CDR2 FQGNSA. The CDR3 is 17 amino acids. The V end lost 5 bases, the J end lost 5 bases, and 24 bases lay between the germline ends. The CDR3 here is CASSQQKQGGSYTEAFF. In DNA form, the CDR3 reads TGTGCCAGCAGCCAACAGAAACAGGGAGGGTCTTATACTGAAGCTTTCTTT.

V gene TRBV5-8 combines with J gene TRBJ2-7; 10 bases align to TRBD2. Unmatched junction bases numbered 5, after V lost 2 bases and J lost 3 bases. Germline-derived CDR1 and CDR2 are SGHTS and YDEGEE. The CDR3 sequence is 15 residues long. The CDR3 loop reads CASSLSGGAIYEQYF. The CDR3 DNA reads as TGTGCCAGCAGCTTAAGCGGGGGGGCCATCTACGAGCAGTACTTC.

The chain links TRBV5-1 to TRBJ2-7; the D call may be TRBD1 or TRBD2 (5 bases each). The CDR3 is 13 amino acids. V lost 6 bases and J 2 bases, leaving 12 bases between the germline ends. Germline V gives CDR1 SGHRS, CDR2 YFSETQ. The CDR3 nucleotides are TGCGCCAGCACCAGGGACGGTCCCTACGAGCAGTACTTC. The encoded protein is CASTRDGPYEQYF.

This clonotype has just a few counts. The rearrangement uses TRBV25-1 and TRBJ2-7; D call uncertain. CDR1 MGHDK and CDR2 SYGVNS come from the germline V gene. The CDR3 sequence is 10 residues long. V dropped 6 bases and J dropped 4 bases, with 4 bases sitting between them. The CDR3 is CASSLYEQYF. The CDR3, as DNA: TGTGCCAGCAGCCTTTACGAGCAGTACTTC.

This clonotype was found many times. The chain links TRBV5-1 to TRBJ2-2; D remains unclear. V was cut by 0 bases and J by 5 bases, with 20 bases left in between. This CDR3 region has 18 residues. From germline, CDR1 is SGHRS and CDR2 YFSETQ. CDR3 loop: CASSLAHTVWTETGELFF. The CDR3 DNA reads as TGCGCCAGCAGCTTGGCCCACACAGTATGGACCGAAACCGGGGAGCTGTTTTTT.

J is TRBJ2-2 and V is TRBV30, with TRBD1 matching over 8 bases. The J segment lost 6 bases and the V segment lost 3 bases, leaving 9 bases of the junction unmatched. The CDR3 length is 15 residues. CDR1 and CDR2 from the germline V gene are GTSNPN and SVGIG (reference sequence). The DNA for the CDR3 is TGTGCCTGGAGGGGAACACAGGGGGTTGCCGGGGAGCTGTTTTTT. Its protein product is CAWRGTQGVAGELFF.

The J gene is TRBJ2-7, the V gene TRBV7-2; a possible D gene is TRBD1 (6 bases). The CDR3 sequence is 16 residues long. The germline V and J ends were trimmed by 1 base and 3 bases, with 16 bases remaining between them. CDR1 and CDR2 (germline): SGHTA, FQGNSA. Here the CDR3 reads CASSLVADRYHYEQYF. Written as DNA, the CDR3 is TGTGCCAGCAGCTTAGTGGCCGACAGGTACCACTACGAGCAGTACTTC. Full variable domain (missing parts from reference TRBV7-2 and TRBJ2-7): GAGVSQSPSNKVTEKGKDVELRCDPISGHTALYWYRQSLGQGLEFLIYFQGNSAPDKSGLPSDRFSAERTGGSVSTLTIQRTQQEDSAVYLCASSLVADRYHYEQYFGPGTRLTVT.

CDR3 sequence reads: CASSLKLAGEQFF. In DNA, the CDR3 is TGTGCCAGCAGTTTAAAACTAGCGGGTGAGCAGTTCTTC. The rearrangement joins TRBV6-2 or TRBV6-3 to TRBJ2-1, with 9 bases matching TRBD2. Germline V gene data show CDR1 as MNHEY and CDR2 as SVGEGT. V lost 4 bases and J lost 9; bases outside the gene matches: 4. CDR3 size: 13 residues.

This clonotype was counted between two and nine times. The chain carries TRBV4-2 and TRBJ2-7, with TRBD2 matching over 10 bases. The CDR3 sequence is 15 residues long. J lost 5 bases, V lost 1 base, and 5 bases had no gene match. Germline CDR1 LGHNA, CDR2 YNFKEQ. The chain's CDR3 is CASSQAAGGTNEQYF. CDR3 DNA sequence: TGTGCCAGCAGCCAAGCAGCGGGAGGGACCAACGAGCAGTACTTC.

The chain joins TRBV27 to TRBJ1-6, with 11 bases matching TRBD1. CDR1 MNHEY and CDR2 SMNVEV come from the germline V gene (reference sequence). The V gene end was trimmed by 5 bases and the J gene end by 7 bases; junction bases not matched to a gene: 13. This CDR3 has 18 residues. CDR3 residues: CASSRSRTGGLGNSPLHF. CDR3 sequence (DNA): TGTGCCAGCAGTCGAAGCCGGACAGGGGGCCTCGGGAATTCACCCCTCCACTTT.

J is TRBJ1-1 and V is TRBV3-1, with 11 bases fitting TRBD1. The CDR3 runs to 14 residues. The junction had 3 bases not matched to a gene; V was cut back by 4 bases and J by 5 bases. The germline V gene has CDR1 LGHDT and CDR2 YNNKEL (reference sequence). The CDR3 coding sequence is TGTGCCAGCAGCCGAGGGACAGGGGGGACTGAAGCTTTCTTT. Translation: CASSRGTGGTEAFF. The complete variable domain, with remaining parts taken from reference TRBV3-1 and TRBJ1-1, reads DTAVSQTPKYLVTQMGNDKSIKCEQNLGHDTMYWYKQDSKKFLKIMFSYNNKELIINETVPNRFSPKSPDKAHLNLHINSLELGDSAVYFCASSRGTGGTEAFFGQGTRLTVV.

This clonotype was seen only a few times. The J gene is TRBJ1-5, the V gene TRBV7-2, with a tentative D call TRBD1 (6 bases). CDR1 SGHTA and CDR2 FQGNSA come from the germline V gene. Between the trimmed V and J ends, which lost 5 bases and 3 bases, there was a span of 11 bases. This CDR3 comprises 14 residues. The chain's CDR3 is CASSATGNNQPQHF. The CDR3 DNA follows: TGTGCCAGCAGCGCCACAGGGAACAATCAGCCCCAGCATTTT.

The V call is TRBV7-9, the J call TRBJ2-3; D could derive from TRBD1 or TRBD2 (5 bases each). V lost 5 bases, J lost 3 bases, and 21 bases lay in between. Germline V gene sequence: CDR1 SEHNR, CDR2 FQNEAQ (reference sequence). The CDR3 extends over 17 amino acids. For the CDR3, the DNA is TGTGCCAGCAGCCCCGGAATCCGGGACGGTAGGACAGATACGCAGTATTTT. This codes for CASSPGIRDGRTDTQYF. Variable domain in full (rest from reference TRBV7-9 and TRBJ2-3): DTGVSQNPRHKITKRGQNVTFRCDPISEHNRLYWYRQTLGQGPEFLTYFQNEAQLEKSRLLSDRFSAERPKGSFSTLEIQRTEQGDSAMYLCASSPGIRDGRTDTQYFGPGTRLTVL.

This clonotype was seen many times. The V gene is TRBV6-2 or TRBV6-3, the J gene TRBJ2-2, with 10 bases identical to TRBD2. CDR3 length: 16 amino acids. With 6 bases clipped from V and 3 bases from J, the junction kept 7 bases outside the gene matches. Germline lookup yields CDR1 MNHEY and CDR2 SVGEGT. As DNA, the CDR3 is TGTGCCAGCAGAAAGAGCGGGGGGGCACACACCGGGGAGCTGTTTTTT. It encodes CASRKSGGAHTGELFF.

This clonotype was seen at least ten times. The chain couples TRBV5-1 to TRBJ2-1; TRBD2 agrees at 14 bases. CDR3 size: 15 residues. Germline V CDR1 and CDR2: SGHRS, YFSETQ. J lost 8 bases, V lost 3 bases, and 4 bases had no gene match. CDR3 nucleotide sequence: TGCGCCAGCAGCTGGGGACTAGCGGGAGTTGATGAGCAGTTCTTC. Translation gives CASSWGLAGVDEQFF.

This clonotype occurred many times. The V call is TRBV11-2, the J call TRBJ2-3; 10 nucleotides align to TRBD2. This CDR3 has 19 residues. Per the germline V gene, CDR1 is SGHAT and CDR2 is FQNNGV. V lost 5 bases and J lost 0; bases outside the gene matches: 14. The CDR3 here is CASSTHGALAGASTDTQYF. Here the CDR3 DNA reads TGTGCCAGCAGCACCCATGGGGCTCTAGCGGGGGCTAGCACAGATACGCAGTATTTT.

This clonotype was detected ten times or more. The chain uses TRBV7-9 and TRBJ2-3, with D maybe TRBD1 (5 bases). Germline V gene data show CDR1 as SEHNR and CDR2 as FQNEAQ (reference sequence). V gave up 4 bases and J gave up 1 base, with 15 bases separating them. The CDR3 extends over 16 amino acids. The CDR3 is CASSSQQGLGTDTQYF. The CDR3 region has the DNA TGTGCCAGCAGCTCCCAGCAGGGTCTCGGCACAGATACGCAGTATTTT. Full variable domain (outside the CDR3, taken from reference TRBV7-9 and TRBJ2-3): DTGVSQNPRHKITKRGQNVTFRCDPISEHNRLYWYRQTLGQGPEFLTYFQNEAQLEKSRLLSDRFSAERPKGSFSTLEIQRTEQGDSAMYLCASSSQQGLGTDTQYFGPGTRLTVL.

The chain joins TRBV29-1 to TRBJ1-1; D ambiguous. From germline, CDR1 is SQVTM and CDR2 ANQGSEA. Trimming removed 5 bases from V and 0 bases from J, with 10 bases in between. CDR3 length equals 13 residues. The CDR3 DNA reads TGCAGCGTTTCCAGTGATTTGAACACTGAAGCTTTCTTT. As protein: CSVSSDLNTEAFF.